Presented here are 13 T cell receptor beta chains from one specimen sequenced in a study of breast tumors, draining lymph nodes, adjacent tissues. TCRdb re-analysed the multiplex PCR reads in MiXCR, keeping a single row per CDR3 protein. The sample has about 35,000 distinct CDR3 sequences, about 36% seen once. Sequenced material: breast tumor tissue. The origin of the receptors is a female donor with breast cancer. Some clones in this sample may be carry-over from other donors' samples.

For this clonotype: An end of the junction does not agree with germline; a read error may underlie this. The chain recombines TRBV2 with TRBJ1-6, with TRBD1 matching over 8 bases. Germline CDR1 reads SNHLY; CDR2 reads FYNNEI. The CDR3 sequence is 15 residues long. The CDR3: CASSDEAGGFSPLHF. The CDR3 nucleotides are TGTGCCAGCAGTGACGAGGCAGGGGGCTTTTCACCCCTCCACTTC.

This clonotype was counted ten times or more. V usage is TRBV11-2 and J usage is TRBJ2-5; the D gene is possibly TRBD1 (6 bases). The CDR3 covers 15 residues. The germline gives CDR1 SGHAT, CDR2 FQNNGV. Trimming took 1 base from V and 7 from J, leaving 16 bases between them. CDR3 protein: CASSLGESLTGTQYF. CDR3 nucleotide sequence: TGTGCCAGCAGCTTAGGCGAGTCTCTGACAGGGACCCAGTACTTC.

Ten or more counts support this clonotype. The rearrangement links TRBV27 to TRBJ2-3; 7 bases are shared with TRBD2. The length of the CDR3 is 14 residues. In germline, CDR1 is MNHEY, CDR2 SMNVEV (reference sequence). The J segment lost 5 bases and the V segment lost 6 bases, leaving 8 bases of the junction unmatched. The chain's CDR3 is CASRRGGPIDTQYF. The CDR3 coding sequence is TGTGCCAGCAGGCGGGGAGGGCCGATAGATACGCAGTATTTT.

This clonotype has ten or more counts. J is TRBJ2-1 and V is TRBV19; tentatively, D is TRBD2 (7 bases). The CDR3 runs to 15 residues. The V end lost 8 bases, the J end lost 0 bases, and 14 bases lay between the germline ends. Germline loops: CDR1 LNHDA, CDR2 SQIVND (reference sequence). CDR3 in amino acids: CASRRGGHSYNEQFF. CDR3 nucleotide sequence: TGTGCCAGTCGCCGCGGGGGCCACTCCTACAATGAGCAGTTCTTC.

This clonotype was counted between two and nine times. CDR3 in DNA: TGTGCCAGCACCCCGATTGGGGGGGGGGAGACCCAGTACTTC. This sequence encodes CASTPIGGGETQYF. The chain is built from TRBV28 and TRBJ2-5, with 7 bases identical to TRBD2. Trimming cost V 7 bases and J 5 bases; bases outside gene matches: 10. This CDR3 comprises 14 residues. The germline gives CDR1 MDHEN, CDR2 SYDVKM.

This CDR3 is CASRGGYTTEQYF. The CDR3 region has the DNA TGTGCCTCCCGGGGGGGATACACTACCGAGCAGTACTTC. The chain couples TRBV6-6 to TRBJ2-7, with 8 bases identical to TRBD2. After removal of 11 bases from V and 6 bases from J, the junction contained 12 bases not matched to a gene. The CDR3 is made up of 13 amino acids. Germline V gene sequence: CDR1 MNHNY, CDR2 SVGAGI (reference sequence).

As for this clonotype: This may come from a read error, since a much larger clone is one base off. The V and J genes are TRBV7-3 and TRBJ2-7; TRBD2 matches at 9 bases. Germline CDR1 is SGHTA and CDR2 is FQGTGA. The CDR3 totals 13 residues. V dropped 6 bases and J dropped 7; count of bases not matched to a gene: 7. DNA for the CDR3: TGTGCCAGCAGTCAAGGGCTAGCGGGGGAGCAGTACTTC. Amino acid sequence: CASSQGLAGEQYF.

This clonotype was recorded at least ten times. The gene calls are TRBV12-3 or TRBV12-4 and TRBJ2-7; tentative D call: TRBD1 (6 bases). The CDR3 runs 14 residues. V was trimmed by 6 bases and J by 0 bases, leaving 12 bases between them. In DNA, the CDR3 is TGTGCCAGCAGCCCCTGGACAGTCTCCTACGAGCAGTACTTC. Translation gives CASSPWTVSYEQYF.

As for this clonotype: A much larger clone sits a single nucleotide away, making a read error possible. The rearrangement links TRBV27 to TRBJ1-2; perhaps TRBD1 as D (5 bases). The germline V gene encodes CDR1 MNHEY and CDR2 SMNVEV (reference sequence). V was cut by 6 bases and J by 0 bases, with 14 bases left in between. The CDR3 loop spans 15 amino acids. CDR3 amino acids: CASSKRGRANYGYTF. In DNA, the CDR3 is TGTGCCAGCAGCAAACGGGGCAGGGCTAACTATGGCTACACCTTC.

This chain connects TRBV30 to TRBJ2-2; 9 nucleotides agree with TRBD1. Trimming cost V 2 bases and J 7 bases; bases outside gene matches: 8. The germline CDR1 and CDR2 sequences are GTSNPN and SVGIG (reference sequence). The CDR3 length is 15 residues. CDR3 sequence reads: CAWSPHRGQGGELFF. The CDR3 DNA reads as TGTGCCTGGAGTCCGCACAGGGGGCAGGGCGGGGAGCTGTTTTTT.

This clonotype was counted ten times or more. This chain connects TRBV5-1 to TRBJ2-5; D perhaps matches TRBD2 (7 bases). Looked up from germline, CDR1 is SGHRS and CDR2 is YFSETQ. V was pared by 5 bases and J by 4 bases, with 15 bases between. There are 14 residues in the CDR3. The CDR3 here is CASSRGAGPETQYF. The DNA of the CDR3 is TGCGCCAGCAGTCGGGGGGCAGGGCCAGAGACCCAGTACTTC.

Concerning this clonotype itself: A much larger clonotype is one base distant, so this may be a read error. V and J are TRBV5-5 and TRBJ2-1, with D possibly TRBD2 on 6 matching bases. Germline CDR1 and CDR2: SGHKS and YYEKEE (reference sequence). The ends were cut back, 0 bases at V and 8 bases at J, with 12 bases in the middle. This CDR3 has 14 amino acids. In DNA form, the CDR3 reads TGTGCCAGCAGCTTGGGACTAGGATTGTATGAGCAGTTCTTC. As protein: CASSLGLGLYEQFF.

The V and J genes are TRBV10-2 and TRBJ1-6; D possibly corresponds to TRBD1 (6 bases). Deletions cut 6 bases from V and 0 bases from J, with 15 bases between. There are 17 residues in the CDR3. The germline V gene has CDR1 WSHSY and CDR2 SAAADI. CDR3 protein: CASSGQSSSSYNSPLHF. The DNA for the CDR3 is TGCGCCAGCAGCGGACAGAGCAGCAGCTCCTATAATTCACCCCTCCACTTT.